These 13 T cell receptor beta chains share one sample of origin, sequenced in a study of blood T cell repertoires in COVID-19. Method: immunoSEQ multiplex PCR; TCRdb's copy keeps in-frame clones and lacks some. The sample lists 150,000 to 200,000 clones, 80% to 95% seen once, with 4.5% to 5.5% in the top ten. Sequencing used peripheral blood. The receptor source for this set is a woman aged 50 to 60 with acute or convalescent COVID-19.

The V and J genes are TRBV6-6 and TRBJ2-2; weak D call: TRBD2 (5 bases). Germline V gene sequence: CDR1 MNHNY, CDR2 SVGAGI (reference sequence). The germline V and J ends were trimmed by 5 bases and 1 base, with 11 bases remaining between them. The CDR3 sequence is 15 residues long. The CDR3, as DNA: TGTGCCAGCAGTCCCGCCAGCGGGAACACCGGGGAGCTGTTTTTT. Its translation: CASSPASGNTGELFF.

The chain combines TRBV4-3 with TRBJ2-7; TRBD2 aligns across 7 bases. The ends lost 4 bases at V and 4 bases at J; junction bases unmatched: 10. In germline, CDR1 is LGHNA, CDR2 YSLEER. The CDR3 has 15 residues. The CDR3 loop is CASSPGREVKYEQYF. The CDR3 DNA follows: TGCGCCAGCAGCCCGGGGAGGGAGGTTAAGTACGAGCAGTACTTC.

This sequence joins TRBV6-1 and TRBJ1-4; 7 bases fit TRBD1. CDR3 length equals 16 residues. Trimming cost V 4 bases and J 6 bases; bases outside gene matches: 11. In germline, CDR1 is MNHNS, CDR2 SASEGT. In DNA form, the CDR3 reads TGTGCCAGCAGTGCTAACTTGGGACAGAGGTATGAAAAACTGTTTTTT. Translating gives CASSANLGQRYEKLFF.

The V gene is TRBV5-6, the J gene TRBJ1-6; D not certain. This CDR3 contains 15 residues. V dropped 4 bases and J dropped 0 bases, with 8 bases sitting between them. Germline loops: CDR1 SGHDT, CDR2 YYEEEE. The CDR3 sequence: CASSRESSYNSPLHF. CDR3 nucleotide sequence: TGTGCCAGCAGCCGAGAGAGCTCCTATAATTCACCCCTCCACTTT. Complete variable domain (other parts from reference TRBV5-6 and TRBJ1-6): DAGVTQSPTHLIKTRGQQVTLRCSPKSGHDTVSWYQQALGQGPQFIFQYYEEEERQRGNFPDRFSGHQFPNYSSELNVNALLLGDSALYLCASSRESSYNSPLHFGNGTRLTVT.

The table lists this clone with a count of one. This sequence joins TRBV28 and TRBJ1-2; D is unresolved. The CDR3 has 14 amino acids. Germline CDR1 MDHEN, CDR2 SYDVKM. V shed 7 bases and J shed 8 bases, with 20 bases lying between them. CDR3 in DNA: TGTGCCAGCATGGGTTCTCCCCCGCGGTACGGCTACACCTTC. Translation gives CASMGSPPRYGYTF.

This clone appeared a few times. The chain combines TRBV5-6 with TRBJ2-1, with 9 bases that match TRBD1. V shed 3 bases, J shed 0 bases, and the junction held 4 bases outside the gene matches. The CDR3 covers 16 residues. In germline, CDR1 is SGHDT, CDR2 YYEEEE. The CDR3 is CASSSQGASSYNEQFF. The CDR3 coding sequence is TGTGCCAGCAGCTCACAGGGGGCTAGCTCCTACAATGAGCAGTTCTTC.

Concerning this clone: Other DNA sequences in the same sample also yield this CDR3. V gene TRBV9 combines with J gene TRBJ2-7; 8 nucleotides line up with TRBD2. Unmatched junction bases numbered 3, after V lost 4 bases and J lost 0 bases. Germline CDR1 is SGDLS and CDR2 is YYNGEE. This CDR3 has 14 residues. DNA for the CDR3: TGTGCCAGCAGCCCGGGGGGGGGCTCCTACGAGCAGTACTTC. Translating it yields CASSPGGGSYEQYF.

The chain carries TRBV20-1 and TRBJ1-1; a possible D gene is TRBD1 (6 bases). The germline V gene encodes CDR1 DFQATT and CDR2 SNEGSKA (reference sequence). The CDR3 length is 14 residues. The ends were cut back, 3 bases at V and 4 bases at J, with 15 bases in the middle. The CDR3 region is CSASFRGLGTEAFF. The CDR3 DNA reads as TGCAGTGCTAGTTTCAGGGGCCTCGGCACTGAAGCTTTCTTT.

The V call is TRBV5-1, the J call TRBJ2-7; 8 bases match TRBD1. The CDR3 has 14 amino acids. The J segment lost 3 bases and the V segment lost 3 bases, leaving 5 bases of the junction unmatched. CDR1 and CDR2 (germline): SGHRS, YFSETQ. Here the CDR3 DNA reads TGCGCCAGCAGCTCCGACAGGGGATACTACGAGCAGTACTTC. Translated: CASSSDRGYYEQYF.

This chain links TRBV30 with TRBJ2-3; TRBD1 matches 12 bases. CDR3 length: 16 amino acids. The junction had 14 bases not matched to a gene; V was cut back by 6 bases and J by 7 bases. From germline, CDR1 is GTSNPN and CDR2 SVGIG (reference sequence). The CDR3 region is CACTGGGQGARNTQYF. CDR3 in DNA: TGTGCCTGTACTGGGGGGGGACAGGGGGCGCGGAATACGCAGTATTTT.

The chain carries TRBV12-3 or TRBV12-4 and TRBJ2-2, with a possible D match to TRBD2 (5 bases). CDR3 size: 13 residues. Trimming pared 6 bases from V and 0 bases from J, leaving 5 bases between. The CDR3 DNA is TGTGCCAGCAGGGACTCGAACACCGGGGAGCTGTTTTTT. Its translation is CASRDSNTGELFF.

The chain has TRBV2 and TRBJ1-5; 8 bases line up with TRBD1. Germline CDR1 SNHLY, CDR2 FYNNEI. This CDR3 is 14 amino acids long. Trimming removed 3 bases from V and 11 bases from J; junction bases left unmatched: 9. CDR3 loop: CASSDRTGRRTQHF. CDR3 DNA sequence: TGTGCCAGCAGTGACCGGACAGGGAGGCGGACCCAGCATTTT.

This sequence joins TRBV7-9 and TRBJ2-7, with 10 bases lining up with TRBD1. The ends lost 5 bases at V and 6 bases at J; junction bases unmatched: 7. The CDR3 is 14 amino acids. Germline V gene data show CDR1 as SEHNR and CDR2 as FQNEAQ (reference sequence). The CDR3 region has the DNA TGTGCCAGCAGCAGGGACAGGGGAGAGGTCGAGCAGTACTTC. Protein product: CASSRDRGEVEQYF.